Below are 3 T cell receptor beta chains sequenced from a single sample in a study of monozygotic twins with inflammatory bowel disease. TCRdb reanalyzed the 5' RACE reads and collapses them to one entry per CDR3 protein, without DNA. The table lists approximately 330,000 distinct CDR3 sequences. Input material: blood. Receptors originate from a human donor with ulcerative colitis or Crohn's disease, or a healthy co-twin of an affected twin (not recorded which).

The chain uses TRBV3-1 and TRBJ2-3; the D call from TCRdb, TRBD2, cannot be confirmed without DNA. Germline V gene lookup returns CDR1 LGHDT and CDR2 YNNKEL (reference sequence). The CDR3 loop spans 17 amino acids. CDR3: CASSTRLAGGITDTQYF.

The genes are TRBV28 and TRBJ2-7; TCRdb picks TRBD2, but there is no DNA to check that call. The germline CDR1 and CDR2 sequences are MDHEN and SYDVKM. The CDR3 extends over 12 amino acids. CDR3 in amino acids: CASSLGRHEQYF.

This chain joins TRBV6-4 and TRBJ2-3; as DNA is missing, the TRBD1 call by TCRdb cannot be tested. The CDR3 has 14 amino acids. Per germline, CDR1 MRHNA and CDR2 SNTAGT. The CDR3 loop is CASSDSGGADTQYF.